The sequence of this T cell receptor beta chain was determined in a study of blood T cell repertoires in COVID-19. TCRdb's copy holds only in-frame clones and misses some; the assay was immunoSEQ multiplex PCR. In the table there are tens of thousands of clones, just over 85% of which are singletons. Per germline, CDR1 SGHNT and CDR2 YYREEE (reference sequence). This CDR3 has 15 residues. The trim removed 4 bases at V and 8 bases at J, leaving 11 bases unmatched. This clone was observed a handful of times. The sequence derives from a human donor in a cohort sampled during active COVID-19. The chain carries TRBV5-4 and TRBJ2-1, with 8 bases fitting TRBD1. The sequenced material came from peripheral blood. Written as DNA, the CDR3 is TGTGCCAGCAGCACGGACAGGGACGAGAGGGATGAGCAGTTCTTC. It encodes CASSTDRDERDEQFF.